This note documents a single TCR beta chain sequence. A single count supports this clone. The target of this receptor is not known. No quality values exist for individual bases; no much larger clone is one base distant. The library was made by the immunoSEQ multiplex PCR assay. The source is immuneACCESS, and TCRdb retained only in-frame sequences with V and J called. Part of the clones is not carried over; for the studies checked, unresolved V genes explain less than half of this, and the remainder is unexplained. This sample gives about 110,000 clones in total; roughly 80% of them show up just once. Approximately 5% of the sample lies in the top ten. The germline V gene (reference sequence) yields GTSNPN for CDR1 and SVGIG for CDR2. From its cysteine to its phenylalanine, the CDR3 spans 15 amino acids. The only DNA kept is the CDR3, 45 bases in frame from the first base. The V and J ends are trimmed by 0 bases and 0 bases, leaving 9 bases between them.

Mismatch repair deficiency in every enrolled patient was established by polymerase chain reaction or immunohistochemistry. TCR sequencing was performed for a few patients who responded to pembrolizumab therapy. The phase II trial prospectively tested pembrolizumab PD-1 blockade in advanced mismatch repair-deficient cancers regardless of tissue of origin. Serial peripheral blood T cell samples were collected before and at multiple times after starting PD-1 blockade. Blood sampling times were expressed in weeks after the first pembrolizumab dose. The entry originates in a study of PD-1 blockade in mismatch repair-deficient tumors (dated by TCRdb to the late 2010s). About the full investigation: The trial enrolled under 90 consecutive patients with over 10 mismatch repair-deficient cancer types between September 2013 and 2016, all previously treated and progressing. Tumor-associated T cell clones were tracked in the peripheral blood of patients responding to PD-1 blockade by deep sequencing of TCR CDR3 regions.

Overall results and qualifications from the work: Clones residing in the tumor, which were often undetectable in blood before treatment, expanded quickly after pembrolizumab and then contracted, generally before radiologic responses.

The source of this sequence is an adult with mismatch repair-deficient cancer. Sequencing was performed on peripheral blood, taken just over 59 weeks after starting pembrolizumab. The chain joins TRBV30 to TRBJ2-1; the D segment could be TRBD1, given 5 matching bases. The DNA reads TGTGCCTGGAGTGTACAGGACGGCTCCTACAATGAGCAGTTCTTC. Its coded protein is CAWSVQDGSYNEQFF. This CDR3, with the reference TRBV30 and TRBJ2-1 proteins standing in past its ends, gives the full variable domain SQTIHQWPATLVQPVGSPLSLECTVEGTSNPNLYWYRQAAGRGLQLLFYSVGIGQISSEVPQNLSASRPQDRQFILSSKKLLLSDSGFYLCAWSVQDGSYNEQFFGPGTRLTVL.